These T cell receptor beta chains were read from a single sample in a study of CD8 T cells in ankylosing spondylitis. TCRdb fed the 5' RACE reads into MiXCR, producing one record per CDR3 protein. The sample gives around 430,000 distinct CDR3 sequences, roughly 18% of which show up once; around 0.92% is in the top ten. The sequencing sample was made of blood, either unsorted or a sorted T cell fraction (not recorded which). The receptors derive from a male donor with ankylosing spondylitis. CDR3s include the opening cysteine and the closing phenylalanine or tryptophan. A D gene is named only where the DNA matches it firmly. Rows may omit the clone size; those that give it use once, few, many or a size class.

TRBJ1-1 - TRBV12-3/TRBV12-4 - CASSLGPRFSMNTEAFF TGTGCCAGCAGTTTAGGTCCCCGGTTCTCCATGAACACTGAAGCTTTCTTT
TRBJ1-1 - TRBV30 - CAWTRGLRTEAFF TGTGCCTGGACTAGGGGGTTGAGGACTGAAGCTTTCTTT
TRBJ2-1 many TRBV12-3/TRBV12-4 - CASSLYNEQFF TGTGCCAGCAGTTTATACAATGAGCAGTTCTTC
TRBJ2-2 - TRBV12-3/TRBV12-4 - CASRPRDRERGGRTGELFF TGTGCCAGCAGGCCCCGGGACAGGGAGCGGGGGGGCCGAACCGGGGAGCTGTTTTTT
TRBJ2-7 few TRBV12-3/TRBV12-4 - CASSPPGVDEQYF TGTGCCAGCAGTCCCCCCGGAGTTGACGAGCAGTACTTC
TRBJ2-5 few TRBV7-2 - CASSTQYQETQYF TGTGCCAGCAGCACCCAGTACCAAGAGACCCAGTACTTC
TRBJ1-1 few TRBV4-2 - CASSQEEGRNTEAFF TGTGCCAGCAGCCAAGAAGAGGGCAGGAACACTGAAGCTTTCTTT
TRBJ1-5 many TRBV29-1 - CSIRTGNQPQHF TGCAGCATAAGGACGGGCAATCAGCCCCAGCATTTT
TRBJ1-5 few TRBV28 - CASSSGVMAQHF TGTGCCAGCAGTTCAGGGGTTATGGCCCAGCATTTT
TRBJ2-3 - TRBV6-6 - CASSYAGDTQYF TGTGCCAGCAGTTACGCCGGGGATACGCAGTATTTT
TRBJ2-5 few TRBV6-5 TRBD1 CASSYWTGLETQYF TGTGCCAGCAGTTACTGGACAGGGCTGGAGACCCAGTACTTC
TRBJ2-3 - TRBV20-1 - CSARDSTGRTDTQYF TGCAGTGCTAGAGATTCGACAGGCCGAACAGATACGCAGTATTTT
TRBJ2-3 many TRBV9 TRBD1 CASSVEGQTTDTQYF TGTGCCAGCAGCGTAGAGGGACAGACCACAGATACGCAGTATTTT
TRBJ1-1 few TRBV7-8 TRBD1 CASSLRDRGPNTEAFF TGTGCCAGCAGCCTCCGGGACAGGGGGCCCAACACTGAAGCTTTCTTT
TRBJ1-5 few TRBV2 - CASSGSEHSNQPQHF TGTGCCAGCAGTGGGTCGGAACATAGCAATCAGCCCCAGCATTTT
TRBJ1-4 - TRBV2 - CASSDGGINEKLFF TGTGCCAGCAGTGATGGGGGGATTAATGAAAAACTGTTTTTT
TRBJ2-3 - TRBV11-2 TRBD2 CASSSLSLAGWSTDTQYF TGTGCCAGCAGCTCGCTTAGCCTAGCGGGTTGGTCCACAGATACGCAGTATTTT
TRBJ2-7 - TRBV28 TRBD2 CASSLEGLARYEQYF TGTGCCAGCAGTCTCGAGGGACTAGCGCGCTACGAGCAGTACTTC
TRBJ2-1 few TRBV6-1 - CASSTPRDFYNEQFF TGTGCCAGCAGTACCCCGCGGGACTTTTACAATGAGCAGTTCTTC
TRBJ2-3 - TRBV5-1 TRBD2 CASSFQKPNNPSGRRDTQYF TGCGCCAGCAGCTTTCAGAAACCGAATAACCCTAGCGGGCGTAGAGATACGCAGTATTTT
TRBJ1-1 - TRBV9 - CASSVTSGATEAFF TGTGCCAGCAGCGTAACGAGCGGGGCCACTGAAGCTTTCTTT
TRBJ1-2 - TRBV7-8 - CASSLGDSNYGYTF TGTGCCAGCAGCCTGGGAGACAGCAACTATGGCTACACCTTC
TRBJ2-2 - TRBV9 - CASSAGGSGELFF TGTGCCAGCAGCGCGGGCGGAAGTGGGGAGCTGTTTTTT
TRBJ2-7 - TRBV27 - CASSRRGGGPEQYF TGTGCCAGCAGCCGTCGTGGGGGGGGGCCCGAGCAGTACTTC
TRBJ1-1 - TRBV12-3/TRBV12-4 - CASSTQTGRNTEAFF TGTGCCAGCAGTACCCAGACAGGCAGGAACACTGAAGCTTTCTTT